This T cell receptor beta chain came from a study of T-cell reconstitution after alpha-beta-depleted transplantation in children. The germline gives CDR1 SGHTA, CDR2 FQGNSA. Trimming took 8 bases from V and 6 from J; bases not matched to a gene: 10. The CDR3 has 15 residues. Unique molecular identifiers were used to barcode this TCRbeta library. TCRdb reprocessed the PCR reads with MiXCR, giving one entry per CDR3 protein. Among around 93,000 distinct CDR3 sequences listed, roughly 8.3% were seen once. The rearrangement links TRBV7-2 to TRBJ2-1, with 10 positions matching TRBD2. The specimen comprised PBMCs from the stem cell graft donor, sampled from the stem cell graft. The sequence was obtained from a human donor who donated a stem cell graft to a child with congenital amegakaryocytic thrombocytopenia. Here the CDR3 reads CASYSGGSPSNEQFF. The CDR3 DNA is TGTGCCAGCTATAGCGGGGGGTCCCCCTCCAATGAGCAGTTCTTC.